These 16 T cell receptor beta chains share one sample of origin, sequenced in a study of blood T cell repertoires in COVID-19 (dated by TCRdb to the early 2020s). The protocol used for the library was the immunoSEQ multiplex PCR assay. TCRdb took over this immuneACCESS table, retaining in-frame rearrangements with V and J assigned. Such tables are incomplete; in checked studies, under half of the missing clones stem from an unresolved V gene, and the remainder is unexplained. Within this sample are around 180,000 clones, with 74% of them counted one time only. The top ten hold 3% of the sample. Sequencing input: peripheral blood. The source is a woman older than 75 with acute or convalescent COVID-19.

Only one count was recorded for this clone. The CDR3 here is CASSSGQNSPLHF. The CDR3 nucleotides read TGTGCCAGCAGTTCAGGACAGAATTCACCCCTCCACTTT. J is TRBJ1-6 and V is TRBV12-3 or TRBV12-4, with TRBD1 as a possible D gene (6 bases). CDR3 length: 13 amino acids. Trimming took off 4 bases at V and 7 bases at J, with 8 bases between the two ends.

The chain uses TRBV7-2 and TRBJ2-3, with 11 bases aligning to TRBD2. Germline trimming cut 4 bases from V and 1 base from J; bases unmatched to any gene: 7. The CDR3 is 17 residues long. The germline CDR1 and CDR2 sequences are SGHTA and FQGNSA. The CDR3 reads CASSSNLAGGRTDTQYF. DNA of the CDR3: TGTGCCAGCAGCTCGAACCTAGCGGGGGGTCGCACAGATACGCAGTATTTT.

The chain recombines TRBV11-2 with TRBJ2-2; D remains unclear. Trimming left V 1 base short and J 5 bases short, with 8 bases between. This CDR3 has 14 amino acids. Per germline, CDR1 SGHAT and CDR2 FQNNGV. The CDR3 spells CASSLAPGTGELFF. CDR3 sequence (DNA): TGTGCCAGCAGCTTAGCCCCCGGGACCGGGGAGCTGTTTTTT.

This clone has just a few counts. The V call is TRBV7-9, the J call TRBJ2-1; 7 bases fit TRBD2. V lost 5 bases, J lost 4 bases, and 14 bases stayed unmatched. The CDR3 is 17 residues long. Germline V CDR1 and CDR2: SEHNR, FQNEAQ (reference sequence). CDR3 nucleotides: TGTGCCAGCAGCCCTCCGGGTTATCGCGGGGGTTACAATGAGCAGTTCTTC. Translating it yields CASSPPGYRGGYNEQFF. The whole variable domain, remainder taken from reference TRBV7-9 and TRBJ2-1, is DTGVSQNPRHKITKRGQNVTFRCDPISEHNRLYWYRQTLGQGPEFLTYFQNEAQLEKSRLLSDRFSAERPKGSFSTLEIQRTEQGDSAMYLCASSPPGYRGGYNEQFFGPGTRLTVL.

This clone was seen at least ten times. The chain recombines TRBV19 with TRBJ2-7; 9 bases agree with TRBD1. The CDR3 covers 16 residues. V trimming: 4 bases; J trimming: 4 bases; junction bases outside the gene matches: 11. Per the germline V gene, CDR1 is LNHDA and CDR2 is SQIVND (reference sequence). The CDR3 protein is CASSTLGTGPPYEQYF. The CDR3 DNA is TGTGCCAGTAGTACGCTCGGGACAGGGCCCCCTTACGAGCAGTACTTC.

The V and J genes are TRBV15 and TRBJ1-5; tentatively, D is TRBD1 (6 bases). The CDR3 sequence is 17 residues long. Germline V gene sequence: CDR1 LNHNV, CDR2 YYDKDF (reference sequence). The ends were cut back, 4 bases at V and 2 bases at J, with 18 bases in the middle. CDR3 nucleotide sequence: TGTGCCACCAGCAAGAGGAAACAGGGTTGGGGCAATCAGCCCCAGCATTTT. This gives the protein CATSKRKQGWGNQPQHF.

The V and J genes are TRBV6-1 and TRBJ1-3, with TRBD1 matching over 11 bases. This CDR3 has 17 residues. The junction had 8 bases not matched to a gene; V was cut back by 4 bases and J by 3 bases. Germline V lookup: CDR1 MNHNS, CDR2 SASEGT. CDR3 region: CASSAFGQGAFGNTIYF. DNA of the CDR3: TGTGCCAGCAGTGCCTTCGGACAGGGGGCGTTTGGAAACACCATATATTTT.

The genes are TRBV19 and TRBJ1-2; the match to TRBD1 covers 8 bases. Germline V CDR1 and CDR2: LNHDA, SQIVND (reference sequence). The trim removed 7 bases at V and 5 bases at J, leaving 6 bases unmatched. The CDR3 is 13 amino acids. DNA of the CDR3: TGTGCCAGTAAAGGACAGGGATTTTATGGCTACACCTTC. As protein: CASKGQGFYGYTF.

The genes are TRBV6-6 and TRBJ2-2; TRBD2 agrees at 9 bases. Looked up from germline, CDR1 is MNHNY and CDR2 is SVGAGI (reference sequence). The J segment lost 7 bases and the V segment lost 5 bases, leaving 11 bases of the junction unmatched. The CDR3 extends over 16 amino acids. The CDR3 nucleotides read TGTGCCAGCAGTCACACGACCGGTAGCGGGGGCGGGGAGCTGTTTTTT. Protein: CASSHTTGSGGGELFF.

V gene TRBV30 combines with J gene TRBJ1-3; maybe TRBD1 (6 bases). The CDR3 sequence is 15 residues long. The germline CDR1 and CDR2 sequences are GTSNPN and SVGIG (reference sequence). The V gene lost 4 bases and the J gene lost 0 bases, with 13 bases spanning the gap. DNA for the CDR3: TGTGCCTGGAACCCGGGACACAGCTCTGGAAACACCATATATTTT. This codes for CAWNPGHSSGNTIYF.

This rearrangement joins TRBV5-1 to TRBJ2-2, with 10 bases that match TRBD2. The CDR3 spans 15 residues. V was pared by 4 bases and J by 5 bases, with 5 bases of the junction left unmatched. Germline CDR1 reads SGHRS; CDR2 reads YFSETQ. The DNA for the CDR3 is TGCGCCAGCAGCATAGCGGGAGGAAGGACCGGGGAGCTGTTTTTT. It encodes CASSIAGGRTGELFF.

A word on this clone: This CDR3 is also generated by other DNA sequences in the sample. This chain uses TRBV7-9 with TRBJ2-3; D remains unclear. This CDR3 has 13 amino acids. Germline CDR1 is SEHNR and CDR2 is FQNEAQ (reference sequence). V dropped 3 bases and J dropped 3 bases, with 7 bases sitting between them. The CDR3 here is CASSFSRTDTQYF. As DNA, the CDR3 is TGTGCCAGCAGCTTCTCTAGAACAGATACGCAGTATTTT.

The chain links TRBV12-2 to TRBJ2-1; TRBD2, the table's D call, lacks a check against the DNA. TRBV12-2 corresponds to a pseudogene. This CDR3 region has 17 residues. The CDR3 spells CASRFLRAGNTYNEQFF. CDR3 nucleotides: TGTGCAAGTCGCTTCTTAAGAGCGGGGAACACTTACAATGAGCAGTTCTTC.

CDR3 protein: CASSLGATGSYEQYF. The CDR3, as DNA: TGTGCCAGCAGCTTGGGGGCGACAGGGTCCTACGAGCAGTACTTC. The rearrangement uses TRBV5-4 and TRBJ2-7; 7 positions agree with TRBD1. This CDR3 region has 15 residues. Losses at the gene ends were 0 bases for V and 1 base for J; bases not matched to a gene: 4. Per the germline V gene, CDR1 is SGHNT and CDR2 is YYREEE (reference sequence).

This chain links TRBV7-8 with TRBJ2-7; D perhaps matches TRBD1 (5 bases). V lost 6 bases and J 4 bases, leaving 7 bases between the germline ends. CDR1 is SGHVS, CDR2 FQNEAQ, per germline. CDR3 length: 11 residues. CDR3 DNA: TGTGCCAGCAGGGACATGTACGAGCAGTACTTC. This encodes CASRDMYEQYF.

This rearrangement joins TRBV9 to TRBJ2-1, with D possibly matching TRBD2 (5 bases). The CDR3 sequence is 14 residues long. The germline CDR1 and CDR2 sequences are SGDLS and YYNGEE. Trimming shortened V by 3 bases and J by 3 bases, and 10 bases separated the two germline ends. This chain's CDR3 is CASSERTGYNEQFF. The DNA for the CDR3 is TGTGCCAGCAGCGAAAGGACTGGCTACAATGAGCAGTTCTTC.